This passage covers 23 T cell receptor beta chains from one sample sequenced in a study of shared clonotypes between healthy human individuals. Data came from immunoSEQ multiplex PCR; TCRdb stores just in-frame clones and leaves some out. The table has 2 million to 2.5 million clones, over 85% seen once. Input material: naive CD4+ T cells from PBMCs. Described subset: CD45RA+ positively selected. The source of these receptors is a man aged 18 to 29 in good health. Some clones in this sample may be carry-over from other donors' samples.

The table lists this clone with a count of one. J is TRBJ2-7 and V is TRBV27, with 10 bases lining up with TRBD2. Trimming at V came to 5 bases and at J to 1 base, leaving 8 bases not matched to a gene. The CDR3 totals 16 residues. The V gene's germline CDR1 is MNHEY and CDR2 SMNVEV (reference sequence). The CDR3 region has the DNA TGTGCCAGCAGTACCCCTAGCGGGAGTCCTTCCTACGAGCAGTACTTC. This sequence encodes CASSTPSGSPSYEQYF.

The chain employs TRBV7-8 and TRBJ2-1, with 12 nucleotides matching TRBD2. Trimming cost V 5 bases and J 7 bases; bases outside gene matches: 9. CDR3 length: 16 amino acids. Per germline, CDR1 SGHVS and CDR2 FQNEAQ. The DNA for the CDR3 is TGTGCCAGCAGCAGAGCTCGCCTAGCGGGAGGGAATGAGCAGTTCTTC. Its protein product is CASSRARLAGGNEQFF.

The genes are TRBV14 and TRBJ2-7; D is uncertain. Germline V gene data show CDR1 as SGHDN and CDR2 as FVKESK. This CDR3 has 14 amino acids. V gave up 1 base and J gave up 2 bases, with 9 bases separating them. CDR3 amino acids: CASSQGSGPYEQYF. Written as DNA, the CDR3 is TGTGCCAGCAGCCAAGGATCTGGGCCCTACGAGCAGTACTTC.

The chain recombines TRBV27 with TRBJ1-2; D gene ambiguous. The CDR3 extends over 13 amino acids. Germline values: CDR1 MNHEY, CDR2 SMNVEV (reference sequence). Trimming stripped 5 bases from V and 8 bases from J, with 15 bases between. The CDR3 DNA sequence: TGTGCCAGCAGTCTTAATATGGGAGGCGGCTACACCTTC. It encodes CASSLNMGGGYTF.

The V gene is TRBV5-1, the J gene TRBJ2-2; D is ambiguous. V lost 1 base, J lost 3 bases, and 22 bases lay in between. Looked up from germline, CDR1 is SGHRS and CDR2 is YFSETQ. The CDR3 covers 19 residues. In nucleotides, the CDR3 is TGCGCCAGCAGCTTGAGGTCGGCAACCTCTCGCCCCTACACCGGGGAGCTGTTTTTT. It yields the protein CASSLRSATSRPYTGELFF.

The J gene is TRBJ1-1, the V gene TRBV6-1; no firm D call. The CDR3 extends over 13 amino acids. Trimming removed 8 bases from V and 3 bases from J, with 13 bases in between. Germline-derived CDR1 and CDR2 are MNHNS and SASEGT. This CDR3 is CASGRHLDTEAFF. The CDR3 region has the DNA TGTGCCAGCGGACGCCATCTGGACACTGAAGCTTTCTTT.

V is TRBV28 and J is TRBJ2-7; 11 nucleotides align to TRBD2. V gave up 5 bases and J gave up 5 bases; unmatched junction bases: 11. The CDR3 runs to 16 residues. CDR1 is MDHEN and CDR2 is SYDVKM in the germline V gene. CDR3 nucleotide sequence: TGTGCCAGCAGTCTTACCCTTAGCGGGAGGGGCCACGAGCAGTACTTC. Encoded protein: CASSLTLSGRGHEQYF.

Only one count was recorded for this clone. The chain uses TRBV11-2 and TRBJ1-1; D remains ambiguous. V was cut by 5 bases and J by 1 base, with 14 bases left in between. Germline V lookup: CDR1 SGHAT, CDR2 FQNNGV. CDR3 size: 15 residues. CDR3 in amino acids: CASSQIMGPNTEAFF. The CDR3 DNA sequence: TGTGCCAGCAGCCAGATTATGGGTCCGAACACTGAAGCTTTCTTT.

The chain links TRBV11-3 to TRBJ2-1; D might be TRBD2 (6 bases). Looked up from germline, CDR1 is SGHNT and CDR2 is YENEEA. V was pared by 1 base and J by 2 bases, with 6 bases between. The CDR3 extends over 14 amino acids. The CDR3 DNA is TGTGCCAGCAGCTTAGGGAGGGCCTACAATGAGCAGTTCTTC. This gives the protein CASSLGRAYNEQFF.

The chain has TRBV7-9 and TRBJ2-2; D is unclear. The germline V gene has CDR1 SEHNR and CDR2 FQNEAQ (reference sequence). V dropped 7 bases and J dropped 6 bases, with 12 bases sitting between them. This CDR3 region has 13 residues. The CDR3, as DNA: TGTGCCAGCACCCGACATGGATCCGGGGAGCTGTTTTTT. Protein sequence: CASTRHGSGELFF.

CDR3 bases: TGTGCCAGCAGTCTGCAGAACAATCAGCCCCAGCATTTT. Translated: CASSLQNNQPQHF. The gene calls are TRBV28 and TRBJ1-5, with no clear D. Germline V gene sequence: CDR1 MDHEN, CDR2 SYDVKM. Trimming shortened V by 5 bases and J by 3 bases, and 8 bases separated the two germline ends. The CDR3 has 13 amino acids.

V gene TRBV29-1 combines with J gene TRBJ2-7, with TRBD1 matching 9 bases. The CDR3 consists of 14 residues. The ends lost 0 bases at V and 6 bases at J; junction bases unmatched: 6. Germline V CDR1 and CDR2: SQVTM, ANQGSEA. The DNA for the CDR3 is TGCAGCGTTGAAGATCGGGACAGGGAGTCCGAGCAGTACTTC. Translated: CSVEDRDRESEQYF.

CDR3 in amino acids: CASSLTPYTGELFF. CDR3 DNA sequence: TGTGCCAGCAGCTTGACACCCTACACCGGGGAGCTGTTTTTT. The chain links TRBV7-9 to TRBJ2-2; D gene unclear. The V and J ends lost 3 bases and 3 bases respectively, with 8 bases between them. The CDR3 loop spans 14 amino acids. Per the germline V gene, CDR1 is SEHNR and CDR2 is FQNEAQ (reference sequence).

V is TRBV28 and J is TRBJ2-7; the D gene is possibly TRBD1 (5 bases). The CDR3 totals 13 residues. V lost 4 bases and J lost 7, with 14 bases in between. Germline V CDR1 and CDR2: MDHEN, SYDVKM. The CDR3 spells CASSSLPGWEQYF. For the CDR3, the DNA is TGTGCCAGCAGTTCCCTCCCAGGGTGGGAGCAGTACTTC.

The table lists this clone with a few counts. The V gene is TRBV6-6, the J gene TRBJ2-7, with TRBD1 matching over 11 bases. Germline trimming cut 9 bases from V and 6 bases from J; bases unmatched to any gene: 10. CDR1 and CDR2 (germline): MNHNY, SVGAGI (reference sequence). This CDR3 comprises 14 residues. CDR3 in amino acids: CASTFGGQGGEQYF. CDR3 DNA: TGTGCCAGTACTTTTGGGGGACAGGGGGGCGAGCAGTACTTC.

V usage is TRBV29-1 and J usage is TRBJ2-3; 7 bases fit TRBD1. The CDR3 length is 13 residues. Germline CDR1 SQVTM, CDR2 ANQGSEA. Germline trimming cut 7 bases from V and 2 bases from J; bases unmatched to any gene: 6. The CDR3 nucleotides are TGCAGCGAAGAACAGGGGCTCACAGATACGCAGTATTTT. Its protein product is CSEEQGLTDTQYF.

The chain recombines TRBV27 with TRBJ1-2; no reliable D call. Germline CDR1 reads MNHEY; CDR2 reads SMNVEV (reference sequence). V lost 8 bases to trimming and J lost 2 bases, with 9 bases between them. The CDR3 totals 12 residues. CDR3 DNA sequence: TGTGCCAGCGGCGGGCCAAACTATGGCTACACCTTC. It specifies CASGGPNYGYTF.

The chain joins TRBV7-9 to TRBJ1-1; D not resolved. Germline V gene lookup returns CDR1 SEHNR and CDR2 FQNEAQ (reference sequence). The CDR3 runs to 14 residues. Trimming took off 5 bases at V and 6 bases at J, with 16 bases between the two ends. The DNA for the CDR3 is TGTGCCAGCAGCCCCCTTCAAACATTGGCTGAAGCTTTCTTT. It codes for CASSPLQTLAEAFF.

For this clone: This CDR3 is also generated by other DNA sequences in the sample. The chain employs TRBV7-9 and TRBJ1-4; 10 positions agree with TRBD1. From germline, CDR1 is SEHNR and CDR2 FQNEAQ (reference sequence). Losses at the gene ends were 5 bases for V and 6 bases for J; bases not matched to a gene: 3. There are 14 residues in the CDR3. CDR3 sequence reads: CASSPGTGDEKLFF. The CDR3 DNA reads as TGTGCCAGCAGCCCTGGGACAGGGGATGAAAAACTGTTTTTT.

The chain recombines TRBV11-2 with TRBJ2-3, with D perhaps TRBD2 (6 bases). Germline assignment: CDR1 SGHAT and CDR2 FQNNGV. Trimming took off 5 bases at V and 7 bases at J, with 16 bases between the two ends. The CDR3 is 14 residues long. Here the CDR3 reads CASSPPAGRNTQYF. DNA for the CDR3: TGTGCCAGCAGCCCCCCGGCCGGGAGAAATACGCAGTATTTT.

The chain carries TRBV19 and TRBJ1-3; 9 nucleotides align to TRBD1. The ends lost 7 bases at V and 0 bases at J; junction bases unmatched: 10. Germline CDR1 is LNHDA and CDR2 is SQIVND (reference sequence). The CDR3 runs to 17 residues. The CDR3 loop reads CASTHGTGLRSGNTIYF. DNA for the CDR3: TGTGCCAGTACCCACGGGACAGGGCTCCGCTCTGGAAACACCATATATTTT. Complete variable domain (other parts from reference TRBV19 and TRBJ1-3): DGGITQSPKYLFRKEGQNVTLSCEQNLNHDAMYWYRQDPGQGLRLIYYSQIVNDFQKGDIAEGYSVSREKKESFPLTVTSAQKNPTAFYLCASTHGTGLRSGNTIYFGEGSWLTVV.

The V call is TRBV30, the J call TRBJ2-1; 13 nucleotides agree with TRBD2. J gave up 9 bases and V 8 bases, and 4 bases lay outside the gene matches. Germline V gives CDR1 GTSNPN, CDR2 SVGIG (reference sequence). The CDR3 length is 12 residues. In DNA form, the CDR3 reads TGTGCCCAAAGGACTAGCGGGGGTGAGCAGTTCTTC. This codes for CAQRTSGGEQFF.

V usage is TRBV10-1 and J usage is TRBJ1-2; D gene ambiguous. Germline V lookup: CDR1 WNHNN, CDR2 SYGVQD (reference sequence). This CDR3 comprises 9 residues. Trimming removed 6 bases at V and 8 bases at J, with 4 bases between. The CDR3 reads CASRRGYTF. The CDR3 nucleotides read TGCGCCAGCAGACGGGGCTACACCTTC.